The clone carrying this TCR beta chain has ten or more counts. Two oligonucleotides, mixed equimolar, formed the beta constant-region primer covering TRBC1 and TRBC2. Each CDR3 protein is one row after TCRdb ran MiXCR on the UMI-ligation and nested PCR reads. Among about 85,000 distinct CDR3 sequences listed, about an eighth were seen once. This sample stems from a study of naive and memory T cell subsets. CDR1 is SNHLY and CDR2 is FYNNEI in the germline V gene. V lost 6 bases and J 4 bases, leaving 12 bases between the germline ends. The CDR3 extends over 13 amino acids. This sequence joins TRBV2 and TRBJ1-2, with D tentatively TRBD1 (5 bases). Source material: central memory CD4+ T cells from blood. The receptor comes from a human donor in good health. The CDR3 loop is CASRGTQAYGYTF. The CDR3 region has the DNA TGTGCCAGCAGGGGGACCCAGGCCTATGGCTACACCTTC.